This TCR beta chain was identified in a study of CD8 T cells in ankylosing spondylitis (dated by TCRdb to about 2017). Concerning the study at large: To find TCR variants linked to disease, the study profiled T cell receptor beta repertoires in ankylosing spondylitis patients and healthy donors. Samples of peripheral blood were taken, and for ankylosing spondylitis patients, synovial fluid was collected as well. The whole study cohort included some 100 healthy donors and 25 or so ankylosing spondylitis patients. What the research found in general, with its limitations: A TCR beta motif made up of several highly homologous amino acid variants appeared to be characteristic of blood from ankylosing spondylitis patients. Some motif variants had previously been reported in the synovial fluid and blood of reactive arthritis patients, which suggests shared mechanisms of disease initiation. The disease-linked clones showed a CD8+ phenotype and occurred at relatively low frequencies in peripheral blood. The disease-linked clones were reported as significantly enriched in matched synovial fluid samples from ankylosing spondylitis patients.

As regards this clonotype: Its antigen remains unidentified. No base quality information exists; no much larger clone differs at one position.

For each ankylosing spondylitis patient, the synovial fluid sample was matched to a blood sample from that same patient. Sequencing was performed on an Illumina HiSeq 2500. Quantitative 5'-RACE with molecular barcodes was the method used to prepare the TCR beta libraries. As for how the authors treated the data: To identify disease-linked TCR variants, a new computational method was used, one built on a probabilistic model of VDJ rearrangement. The public reads were reprocessed in TCRdb via fastp at Q25 and MiXCR, keeping in-frame beta chains. Each CDR3 protein gets just one entry, which takes the most common genes and DNA from the rows behind it. In this record, the V and J calls reflect TCRdb's handling and not the investigators' own analysis. The sample yields about 140,000 distinct CDR3 sequences; 7% to 9% were counted once. The ten largest clones capture about 7.1% of the sample. The V and J ends are trimmed by 6 bases and 5 bases, leaving 13 bases between them. The CDR3 runs 12 residues from the cysteine to the phenylalanine. The sequence is cut down to CDR3 DNA, 36 bases in frame from base 1. The germline V gene (reference sequence) specifies DFQATT as CDR1 and SNEGSKA as CDR2.

The TCR originated in a male donor with ankylosing spondylitis. Material for sequencing was synovial fluid, either unsorted or a sorted T cell fraction (not recorded which). The chain uses TRBV20-1 and TRBJ2-5, with a tentative D gene TRBD2 over 5 matching bases. In nucleotide form, the sequence is TGCAGTGCCCTGCCCCCGGGGGAGACCCAGTACTTC. Its protein is CSALPPGETQYF.